The TCR beta chain described here comes from a study of OX40 agonist ivuxolimab in advanced cancers. TCRdb's copy holds only in-frame clones and misses some; the assay was immunoSEQ multiplex PCR. Of 90,000 to 100,000 clones listed, less than 90% were seen once; the top ten hold over 0.65%. This CDR3 comprises 14 residues. The V end lost 4 bases, the J end lost 4 bases, and 12 bases lay between the germline ends. The germline CDR1 and CDR2 sequences are SGHTS and YDEGEE. The rearrangement links TRBV5-8 to TRBJ1-5; the D is unclear. This TCR came from an adult with an advanced solid tumor such as melanoma, head and neck, liver or kidney cancer. The sequencing used CD4+ or CD8+ T cells sorted from blood, collected in a trial of the OX40 agonist ivuxolimab. The CDR3 region is CASSLSDTNQPQHF. DNA for the CDR3: TGTGCCAGCAGCCTCAGTGACACGAATCAGCCCCAGCATTTT.